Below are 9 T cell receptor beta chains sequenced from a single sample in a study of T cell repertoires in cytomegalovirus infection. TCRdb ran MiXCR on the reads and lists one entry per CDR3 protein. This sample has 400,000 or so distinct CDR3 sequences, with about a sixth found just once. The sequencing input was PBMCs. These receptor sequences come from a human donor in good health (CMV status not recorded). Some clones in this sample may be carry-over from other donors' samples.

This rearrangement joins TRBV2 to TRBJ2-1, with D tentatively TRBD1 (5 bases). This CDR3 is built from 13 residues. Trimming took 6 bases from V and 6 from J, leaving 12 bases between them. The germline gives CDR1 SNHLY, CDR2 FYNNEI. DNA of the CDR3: TGTGCCAGCAGCCTACAGGTTAGCAATGAGCAGTTCTTC. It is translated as CASSLQVSNEQFF. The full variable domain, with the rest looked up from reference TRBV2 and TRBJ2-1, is EPEVTQTPSHQVTQMGQEVILRCVPISNHLYFYWYRQILGQKVEFLVSFYNNEISEKSEIFDDQFSVERPDGSNFTLKIRSTKLEDSAMYFCASSLQVSNEQFFGPGTRLTVL.

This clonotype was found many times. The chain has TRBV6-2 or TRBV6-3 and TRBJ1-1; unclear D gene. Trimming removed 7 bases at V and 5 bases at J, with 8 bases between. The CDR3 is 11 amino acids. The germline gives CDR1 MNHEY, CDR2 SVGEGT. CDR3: CASIRWTEAFF. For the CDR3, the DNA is TGTGCCAGCATAAGGTGGACTGAAGCTTTCTTT.

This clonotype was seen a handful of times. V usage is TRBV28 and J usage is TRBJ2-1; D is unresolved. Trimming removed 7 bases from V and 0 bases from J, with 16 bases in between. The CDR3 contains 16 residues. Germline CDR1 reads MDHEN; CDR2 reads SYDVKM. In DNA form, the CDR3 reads TGTGCCAGCAAAGGACCCCAGGCTAGCTCCTACAATGAGCAGTTCTTC. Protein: CASKGPQASSYNEQFF.

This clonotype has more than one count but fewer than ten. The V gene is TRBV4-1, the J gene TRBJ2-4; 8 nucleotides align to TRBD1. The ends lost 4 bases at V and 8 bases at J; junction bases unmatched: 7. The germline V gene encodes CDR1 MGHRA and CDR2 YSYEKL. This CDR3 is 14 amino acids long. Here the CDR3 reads CASSPSGQGHIQYF. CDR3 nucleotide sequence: TGCGCCAGCAGCCCATCCGGACAGGGACACATTCAGTACTTC.

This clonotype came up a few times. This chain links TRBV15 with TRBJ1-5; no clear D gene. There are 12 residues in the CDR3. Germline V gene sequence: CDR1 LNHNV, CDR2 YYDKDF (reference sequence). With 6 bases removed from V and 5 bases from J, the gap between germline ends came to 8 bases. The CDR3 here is CATRMDDQPQHF. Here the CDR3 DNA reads TGTGCCACCAGAATGGATGATCAGCCCCAGCATTTT.

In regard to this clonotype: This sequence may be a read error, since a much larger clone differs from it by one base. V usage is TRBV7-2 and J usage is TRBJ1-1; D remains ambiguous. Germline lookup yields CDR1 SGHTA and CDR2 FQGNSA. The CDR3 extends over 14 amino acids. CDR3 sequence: CASSLAWGATAAFF. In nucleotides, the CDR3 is TGTGCCAGCAGCTTAGCCTGGGGTGCCACTGCAGCTTTCTTT.

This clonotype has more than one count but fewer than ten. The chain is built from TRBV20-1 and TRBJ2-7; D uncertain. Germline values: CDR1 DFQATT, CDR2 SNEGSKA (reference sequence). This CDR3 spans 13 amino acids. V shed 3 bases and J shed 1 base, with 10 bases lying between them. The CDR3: CSASYDVSYEQYF. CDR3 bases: TGCAGTGCTAGCTATGACGTATCCTACGAGCAGTACTTC.

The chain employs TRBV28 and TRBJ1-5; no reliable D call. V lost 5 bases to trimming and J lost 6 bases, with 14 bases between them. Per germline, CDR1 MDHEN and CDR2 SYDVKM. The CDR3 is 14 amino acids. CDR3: CASSGWGSTQPQHF. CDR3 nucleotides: TGTGCCAGCAGTGGGTGGGGTAGTACTCAGCCCCAGCATTTT.

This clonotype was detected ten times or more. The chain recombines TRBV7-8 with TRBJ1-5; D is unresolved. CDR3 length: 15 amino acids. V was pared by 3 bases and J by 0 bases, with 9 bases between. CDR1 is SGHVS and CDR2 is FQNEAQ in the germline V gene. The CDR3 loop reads CASSLWRYSNQPQHF. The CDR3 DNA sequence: TGTGCCAGCAGCTTGTGGCGTTATAGCAATCAGCCCCAGCATTTT.